A selection of T cell receptor beta chains follows, all from one sample in a study of T cells in Graves' hyperthyroidism and ophthalmopathy. TCRdb re-analysed the multiplex PCR reads in MiXCR, keeping a single row per CDR3 protein. The sample consists of 500,000 to 800,000 distinct CDR3 sequences, about 15% of them appearing once. Specimen: blood. All receptors come from a woman in her forties or fifties with Graves' ophthalmopathy. The conserved cysteine and the conserved F or W are not part of the CDR3 here. Each record gives: V gene, J gene, CDR3 protein.

TRBV19	TRBJ2-2	ASSKSPGQGVGELF
TRBV4-1	TRBJ1-2	ASSQGGRGKPNYGYT
TRBV10-2	TRBJ2-7	ASREHLTYEQY
TRBV6-2/TRBV6-3	TRBJ2-3	ASSYRKLAYSTDTQY
TRBV7-2	TRBJ2-7	ASSLAFGTGSYEQY
TRBV7-2	TRBJ2-2	ASSLRWTGELF
TRBV6-1	TRBJ1-5	ASTLTGSNQPQH
TRBV20-1	TRBJ2-7	SARDQSGSYEQY
TRBV7-9	TRBJ2-5	ASSWAGQAQETQY
TRBV29-1	TRBJ2-7	SVAPVQSVREQY
TRBV12-3/TRBV12-4	TRBJ2-7	ASRPGLTYEQY
TRBV20-1	TRBJ2-3	SANSDSRFTDTQY
TRBV20-1	TRBJ2-2	SARRLAGGPVGELF
TRBV15	TRBJ2-7	ATSWAHGAYEQY
TRBV20-1	TRBJ1-1	SARDPRQGEGAF
TRBV5-1	TRBJ1-4	ASRRDGRLGEKLF
TRBV28	TRBJ2-1	ASSLSPETVYNEQF
TRBV11-2	TRBJ2-4	ASSTRTGGGGERGNIQY
TRBV24-1	TRBJ2-3	ATSDPSGRITDTQY
TRBV3-1	TRBJ1-2	ASSRHTRDSSYGYT
TRBV7-2	TRBJ2-7	ASSFSRREALGEQY
TRBV7-2	TRBJ1-5	ASSLARQVNQPQH
TRBV2	TRBJ2-1	ASRLARTYNEQF
TRBV28	TRBJ1-2	ASSFLGQPYNYGYT
TRBV29-1	TRBJ1-1	SVEFMSLNTEAF